These 28 T cell receptor delta chains came from one sample sequenced in a study of γδ T cells in repeated Plasmodium falciparum infection. Gammadelta T cells were flow-sorted from PBMC into Vgamma9/Vdelta2+ and Vdelta2-negative populations for bulk analysis. TCRdb re-called clones from the multiplex PCR reads via CATT. The repertoire holds tens of thousands of delta-chain clones, with approximately 1.5% as singletons. The sample comprised gamma-delta T cells from blood. These receptor sequences come from a pool of human donors (malaria-infected and uninfected, not separated).

A note on this clone: The TCRdb record carries a much larger clone's protein, which differs from this DNA's translation at residue 18; a read error is the likely cause, and the protein listed here is the DNA translation. This chain links TRDV3 with TRDJ1, with 10 nucleotides matching TRDD3. Per the germline V gene, CDR1 is TVYSNPD and CDR2 is GDNSRS (reference sequence). This CDR3 has 20 residues. The CDR3 region has the DNA TGTGCCTCAAAGGACTACGGCCTCTGGGGGATAGAAGGAGACACCGATAAACCCATCTTT. Amino acid sequence: CASKDYGLWGIEGDTDKPIF. The variable domain in full, completed from reference TRDV3 and TRDJ1, reads CDKVTQSSPDQTVASGSEVVLLCTYDTVYSNPDLFWYRIRPDYSFQFVFYGDNSRSEGADFTQGRFSVKHILTQKAFHLVISPVRTEDSATYYCASKDYGLWGIEGDTDKPIFGKGTRVTVEP.

A word on this clone: It differs at one base from a far larger clone, so likely a read error. This specimen includes other DNA sequences encoding the same CDR3. The CDR3 region has the DNA TGTGCTCTTGGGGTCCCTCTTCCTACGTACTGGGGATACCTGAACACCGATAAGCTCATCTTT. Translated, it gives CALGVPLPTYWGYLNTDKLIF. V gene TRDV1 combines with J gene TRDJ1, with D tentatively TRDD2 or TRDD3 (8 bases each). There are 21 residues in the CDR3. Germline CDR1 TSWWSYY, CDR2 QGS.

This clone has just a few counts. The TCRdb record carries a much larger clone's protein, which differs from this DNA's translation at residue 15; a read error is the likely cause, and the protein listed here is the DNA translation. The J gene is TRDJ1, the V gene TRDV1; the match to TRDD3 covers 12 bases. Since TCRdb gives no J gene, matching the DNA to germline was used here to assign it. This CDR3 region has 21 residues. Per germline, CDR1 TSWWSYY and CDR2 QGS. J lost 0 bases, V lost 5 bases, and 19 bases had no gene match. CDR3 nucleotide sequence: TGTGCTCTTGGGCCATCTTACCCTGGGGGATACGCTTGGTCCCACACCGATAAACTCATCTTT. Translation gives CALGPSYPGGYAWSHTDKLIF.

The table lists this clone with a few counts. TCRdb records a much larger clone's protein for this DNA, with a difference at residue 4 that likely arises from a read error; the protein given is the translation of the DNA. The V call is TRDV3, the J call TRDJ1; 13 bases match TRDD3. J lost 4 bases, V lost 2 bases, and 19 bases had no gene match. CDR3 size: 19 residues. The germline V gene encodes CDR1 TVYSNPD and CDR2 GDNSRS (reference sequence). The CDR3 nucleotides read TGTGCCTTTGTTCCTACCCTCTACTGGGGGATACGCAGGCTCGATAAACTCATCTTT. Translated: CAFVPTLYWGIRRLDKLIF.

With respect to this clone: A far larger clone is a single base away, which makes a read error likely. Other DNA sequences in this sample translate to the same CDR3. The rearrangement uses TRDV1 and TRDJ1; tentative D call: TRDD3 (5 bases). From germline, CDR1 is TSWWSYY and CDR2 QGS. V was pared by 1 base and J by 0 bases, with 21 bases between. The CDR3 consists of 19 residues. In DNA, the CDR3 is TGTGCTCTTGGGGAACCTAAACACCTGGGAGATGGGAACACCGATAAACTCATCTTT. This translates into CALGEPKHLGDGNTDKLIF.

This clone was detected many times. This probably arose from a read error, given a far larger clone one base away. This same CDR3 is encoded by further DNA sequences in the sample. The gene calls are TRDV2 and TRDJ2, with a weak D call TRDD3 (6 bases). Trimming left V 0 bases short and J 3 bases short, with 16 bases between. Germline values: CDR1 GEAIGNYY, CDR2 EKD. The CDR3 is 17 residues long. The CDR3 protein is CACDTVLGTNLTAQLFF. Here the CDR3 DNA reads TGTGCCTGTGACACCGTACTGGGAACGAATCTGACAGCACAACTCTTCTTT.

This clone was counted at least ten times. TCRdb's protein, taken from a much larger clone, differs from this DNA's translation at residue 10, likely owing to a read error; the protein displayed comes from the DNA. V gene TRDV2 combines with J gene TRDJ1, with D uncertain. V was pared by 0 bases and J by 10 bases, with 17 bases between. The germline V gene has CDR1 GEAIGNYY and CDR2 EKD. The CDR3 has 14 amino acids. The CDR3 bases are TGTGCCTGTGACACCCCTTTTGTAGTTAGCGTACTCATCTTT. Its translation is CACDTPFVVSVLIF.

A word on this clone: The protein in TCRdb stems from a much larger clone and differs at residue 13 from this DNA's translation, likely a read error; here the protein is translated from the DNA. The chain is built from TRDV2 and TRDJ1; 13 bases align to TRDD3. V lost 1 base, J lost 6 bases, and 10 bases stayed unmatched. The length of the CDR3 is 17 residues. CDR1 is GEAIGNYY and CDR2 is EKD in the germline V gene. The CDR3 coding sequence is TGTGCCTGTGACACTTTTACTGGGGGATACGCGGTCCATAAACTCATCTTT. Its translation is CACDTFTGGYAVHKLIF.

This clone has more than one count but fewer than ten. TCRdb's listed protein matches a much larger clone and diverges from this DNA's translation at residue 13, likely through a read error; the protein shown comes from the DNA. The V call is TRDV1, the J call TRDJ1, with D possibly matching TRDD3 (6 bases). Germline CDR1 and CDR2: TSWWSYY and QGS. V lost 1 base and J lost 0, with 36 bases in between. There are 24 residues in the CDR3. In DNA form, the CDR3 reads TGTGCTCTTGGGGAACCCACTTCGTACACCAACTGGGAGATACTCGGTTTAAACACCGATAAACTCATCTTT. Its protein is CALGEPTSYTNWEILGLNTDKLIF.

This clone was recorded a few times. A read error is possible here, since a much larger clone lies one base away. In the same sample, other DNA sequences code for this CDR3. The V and J genes are TRDV1 and TRDJ1; TRDD3 matches at 10 bases. There are 21 residues in the CDR3. Looked up from germline, CDR1 is TSWWSYY and CDR2 is QGS. The CDR3 DNA reads TGTGCTCTCGGGGGATATCTACCTACAACTGGGGGATGGCGGTACACCGATAAACTCATCTTT. Residues: CALGGYLPTTGGWRYTDKLIF.

This clone turned up a few times. The TCRdb record carries a much larger clone's protein, which differs from this DNA's translation at residue 21; a read error is the likely cause, and the protein listed here is the DNA translation. The chain recombines TRDV1 with TRDJ1, with 13 bases matching TRDD3. Germline loops: CDR1 TSWWSYY, CDR2 QGS. This CDR3 is built from 24 residues. V dropped 5 bases and J dropped 9; count of bases not matched to a gene: 36. The CDR3 DNA reads as TGTGCTCTTGGGCCTACGACCTTCGGTCGTACTGGGGGATACGCGTCTTTGGGTGGGGATGAACTCATCTTT. Translated: CALGPTTFGRTGGYASLGGDELIF.

As regards this clone: It is likely a read error: a sequence one base away is far more abundant. The V and J genes are TRDV1 and TRDJ1; 7 nucleotides match TRDD3. No J gene was available from TCRdb, and it was assigned here by a germline match of the DNA. The CDR3 runs to 13 residues. Looked up from germline, CDR1 is TSWWSYY and CDR2 is QGS. This CDR3 is CALGGRLLGKLIF. The DNA for the CDR3 is TGTGCCCTTGGGGGTCGTTTACTGGGGAAACTCATCTTT.

This clone appeared many times. Other DNA variants within this sample encode the same CDR3. The chain uses TRDV1 and TRDJ1; TRDD3 matches 13 bases. The CDR3 spans 22 residues. CDR1 TSWWSYY and CDR2 QGS come from the germline V gene. With 1 base clipped from V and 6 bases from J, the junction kept 23 bases outside the gene matches. This chain's CDR3 is CALGEPTTWHYWGIRLPYKLIF. CDR3 DNA sequence: TGTGCTCTTGGGGAACCTACGACTTGGCATTACTGGGGGATACGCCTACCCTATAAACTCATCTTT.

This clone appeared a few times. This DNA's translation differs at residue 17 from TCRdb's protein, which comes from a much larger clone; a read error is likely, and the protein shown is translated from the DNA. The J gene is TRDJ1, the V gene TRDV3, with 12 bases matching TRDD3. Since TCRdb gives no J gene, matching the DNA to germline was used here to assign it. Germline V gene data show CDR1 as TVYSNPD and CDR2 as GDNSRS (reference sequence). CDR3 length: 20 amino acids. V was clipped by 1 base and J by 10 bases; unmatched bases: 28. The CDR3 DNA is TGTGCCTTTAATATACCCGTTCCCTACTGGGGGATACAGAGTCCTTATAGACTCATCTTT. Amino acid sequence: CAFNIPVPYWGIQSPYRLIF.

As concerns this clone: This likely reflects a read error, since a far larger clone is one base away. The identical CDR3 is also encoded by other nucleotide sequences in the sample. The rearrangement links TRDV1 to TRDJ1; 7 bases fit TRDD3. CDR1 TSWWSYY and CDR2 QGS come from the germline V gene. The V segment lost 2 bases and the J segment 3 bases; nucleotides outside the gene matches: 48. The CDR3 consists of 29 residues. This chain's CDR3 is CALGEFIQSEPGGYFKVEPFPNVADKLIF. The CDR3 DNA is TGTGCTCTTGGGGAATTCATACAGTCCGAGCCTGGGGGGTACTTCAAGGTCGAACCATTCCCTAATGTGGCCGATAAACTCATCTTT.

This clone appeared a few times. A much more abundant neighbour one base away suggests this may be a read error. In nucleotides, the CDR3 is TGTGCTCTTGGGAGGTTCCCAGGATTGGGGGATACCGATAAACTCATCTTT. Translation: CALGRFPGLGDTDKLIF. The chain joins TRDV1 to TRDJ1, with 8 bases lining up with TRDD3. The J gene comes from matching the DNA to germline here; TCRdb lacks it. The length of the CDR3 is 17 residues. Trimming at V came to 5 bases and at J to 2 bases, leaving 13 bases not matched to a gene. The germline V gene encodes CDR1 TSWWSYY and CDR2 QGS.

This clone was recorded many times. A far larger clone is a single base away, which makes a read error likely. Other DNA variants within this sample encode the same CDR3. The chain joins TRDV1 to TRDJ1; 7 nucleotides agree with TRDD3. This CDR3 is 18 amino acids long. Germline values: CDR1 TSWWSYY, CDR2 QGS. The DNA for the CDR3 is TGTGCCCTTGGGGAACCAAGAGTGGGGGACCAGTACACCAATAAACTCATCTTT. This sequence encodes CALGEPRVGDQYTNKLIF.

This clone was detected many times. Translating this DNA gives a protein that differs at residue 11 from the TCRdb one, which belongs to a much larger clone; a read error is likely, and the protein shown is this translation. This sequence joins TRDV3 and TRDJ2; TRDD3 agrees at 7 bases. J lost 4 bases, V lost 2 bases, and 22 bases had no gene match. Germline values: CDR1 TVYSNPD, CDR2 GDNSRS (reference sequence). The CDR3 consists of 19 residues. CDR3 amino acids: CAFPSGVLGISTGTAQLFF. Here the CDR3 DNA reads TGTGCCTTTCCCTCCGGGGTACTGGGGATCTCGACAGGGACAGCACAACTCTTCTTT.

This clone has at least ten counts. The protein listed by TCRdb differs at residue 7 from the translated DNA, so the DNA translation is shown. The chain joins TRDV1 to TRDJ1; 9 nucleotides match TRDD3. J lost 3 bases, V lost 0 bases, and 23 bases had no gene match. The CDR3 covers 22 residues. CDR1 is TSWWSYY, CDR2 QGS, per germline. The CDR3 DNA sequence: TGTGCTCTTGGGGAACTAAATGCCTCCTTGGCTGGGGGATTCACCTGCGCCGATAAACTCATCTTT. Translated, it gives CALGELNASLAGGFTCADKLIF.

With respect to this clone: The protein recorded in TCRdb matches a much larger clone and deviates from this DNA's translation at residue 13, suggesting a read error; the protein here is obtained by translating the DNA. The chain combines TRDV1 with TRDJ1, with a possible D match to TRDD2 (6 bases). The J gene, missing from TCRdb, was assigned here through DNA to germline matching. This CDR3 region has 21 residues. Trimming removed 0 bases from V and 0 bases from J, with 26 bases in between. Germline V CDR1 and CDR2: TSWWSYY, QGS. The CDR3 region is CALGELPLRLPLGTYTDKLIF. For the CDR3, the DNA is TGTGCTCTTGGGGAACTCCCCTTGCGCCTTCCCTTGGGGACGTACACCGATAAACTCATCTTT.

This clone showed up just a few times. TCRdb has a much larger clone's protein, which differs at residue 16 from the translation of this DNA, likely because of a read error; what is shown is the protein translated from the DNA. V usage is TRDV1 and J usage is TRDJ1; 12 bases are a match to TRDD3. Germline matching of the DNA provided the J gene here, since TCRdb leaves it blank. This CDR3 region has 21 residues. V lost 5 bases to trimming and J lost 6 bases; unmatched junction nucleotides: 25. Germline V gene lookup returns CDR1 TSWWSYY and CDR2 QGS. The CDR3 region is CALGHTMEYWGIPCPAHKLIF. The CDR3 bases are TGTGCTCTTGGGCATACGATGGAGTACTGGGGGATACCCTGCCCTGCTCATAAACTCATCTTT.

The sample holds a few counts of this clone. TCRdb shows a much larger clone's protein in place of this DNA's translation, and the two differ at residue 19, likely through a read error; the protein shown is translated from the DNA. No call exists for the J gene, whereas the V gene is TRDV1; the tabulated D call, TRDD3, remains unverified against the DNA. The CDR3 totals 21 residues. CDR1 and CDR2 (germline): TSWWSYY, QGS. The CDR3: CALERVWGIQARGAYTDKHIF. DNA for the CDR3: TGTGCTCTTGAACGAGTCTGGGGGATACAGGCCCGAGGGGCTTACACCGATAAACACATCTTT.

With respect to this clone: A far larger clone is just one base off, so this is likely a read error. Other DNA sequences from this sample encode an identical CDR3 as well. The V gene call is TRDV1, and the J gene call is absent; the listed D gene, TRDD3, was not tested against the DNA. The CDR3 length is 23 residues. Germline CDR1 is TSWWSYY and CDR2 is QGS. This chain's CDR3 is CALGGEVPLWYWGIRSMTDKLIF. The DNA of the CDR3 is TGTGCTCTTGGGGGGGAAGTTCCTTTATGGTACTGGGGGATACGCAGTATGACCGATAAGCTCATCTTT.

Worth noting for this clone: This probably arose from a read error, given a far larger clone one base away. This specimen includes other DNA sequences encoding the same CDR3. The chain has TRDV3 and TRDJ1, with 10 bases aligning to TRDD3. The junction had 23 bases not matched to a gene; V was cut back by 4 bases and J by 0 bases. The CDR3 contains 20 residues. Germline values: CDR1 TVYSNPD, CDR2 GDNSRS (reference sequence). The CDR3 loop is CASKDYGLWGIEGDTDKLIF. The CDR3 region has the DNA TGTGCCTCAAAGGACTACGGCCTCTGGGGGATAGAGGGAGACACCGATAAACTCATCTTT.

This clone was counted many times. TCRdb's listed protein matches a much larger clone and diverges from this DNA's translation at residue 4, likely through a read error; the protein shown comes from the DNA. This CDR3 reads CALWELGFYTDKLIF. The CDR3 DNA sequence: TGTGCTCTTTGGGAATTGGGGTTTTACACCGATAAACTCATCTTT. This sequence joins TRDV1 and TRDJ1; TRDD3 might be the D (5 bases). CDR3 size: 15 residues. The germline V gene has CDR1 TSWWSYY and CDR2 QGS.

This clone showed up many times. The protein that TCRdb holds for this DNA derives from a much larger clone and differs from the translated DNA at residue 5, which likely indicates a read error; the protein shown here is translated from the DNA. CDR3 protein: CALGTHDHGGDTNDKLIF. In DNA form, the CDR3 reads TGTGCTCTTGGTACTCACGACCATGGGGGGGATACGAACGATAAACTCATCTTT. The chain has TRDV1 and TRDJ1; 10 positions match TRDD3. V lost 6 bases, J lost 4 bases, and 17 bases stayed unmatched. This CDR3 spans 18 amino acids. Germline CDR1 reads TSWWSYY; CDR2 reads QGS.

This clone was seen only a few times. TCRdb pairs this DNA with a much larger clone's protein that differs at residue 14, likely a read error; the protein shown was translated from the DNA. The chain uses TRDV1 and TRDJ1; 10 bases align to TRDD3. No J segment appears in TCRdb, so it was assigned here by matching the sequence to germline. This CDR3 spans 24 amino acids. V shed 2 bases, J shed 1 base, and the junction held 28 bases outside the gene matches. Germline CDR1 reads TSWWSYY; CDR2 reads QGS. CDR3 protein: CALGELASDTGGCWIRRGTDKLIF. The CDR3 DNA sequence: TGTGCTCTTGGGGAATTAGCCTCCGATACTGGGGGATGCTGGATTAGGAGAGGCACCGATAAACTCATCTTT.

V usage is TRDV1 and J usage is TRDJ1; TRDD3 aligns across 11 bases. No J gene was available from TCRdb, and it was assigned here by a germline match of the DNA. Trimming at V came to 4 bases and at J to 7 bases, leaving 11 bases not matched to a gene. CDR3 length: 16 amino acids. Germline CDR1 is TSWWSYY and CDR2 is QGS. CDR3 DNA sequence: TGTGCTCTTGGGGGGAGAGGGTGGGGGATACGAAGTAAACTCATCTTT. This translates into CALGGRGWGIRSKLIF.